The 18 T cell receptor beta chains below were found in one sample sequenced in a study of blood T cells in healthy people across ages. The use of a sample-barcoded 5' primer and a J-beta primer mix characterized a second PCR of roughly 6 to 11 cycles. TCRdb used MiXCR to reprocess the 5' RACE reads, holding one entry per CDR3 protein. The sample yields 1.5 million to 2 million distinct CDR3 sequences, 40% to 55% seen once. The sequenced sample consisted of blood. Receptors were obtained from a woman aged 40 to 50 in good health.

There are a few counts of this clonotype. The chain couples TRBV20-1 to TRBJ2-5, with D tentatively TRBD2 (5 bases). The CDR3 contains 12 residues. Per germline, CDR1 DFQATT and CDR2 SNEGSKA (reference sequence). V was clipped by 0 bases and J by 4 bases, with 6 bases between them. The CDR3 DNA sequence: TGCAGTGCTAGAGATAGCGTAGAGACCCAGTACTTC. Translation: CSARDSVETQYF.

V is TRBV7-9 and J is TRBJ2-3; no clear D. The germline V gene has CDR1 SEHNR and CDR2 FQNEAQ (reference sequence). The CDR3 is 14 residues long. V was cut by 5 bases and J by 0 bases, with 9 bases left in between. CDR3 region: CASSRTQSTDTQYF. The CDR3 coding sequence is TGTGCCAGCAGCCGGACCCAGAGCACAGATACGCAGTATTTT. Variable domain in full (rest from reference TRBV7-9 and TRBJ2-3): DTGVSQNPRHKITKRGQNVTFRCDPISEHNRLYWYRQTLGQGPEFLTYFQNEAQLEKSRLLSDRFSAERPKGSFSTLEIQRTEQGDSAMYLCASSRTQSTDTQYFGPGTRLTVL.

CDR3 in DNA: TGTGCCAGCAGCTTAGACAGCGGGGGGGCGAGAGATACGCAGTATTTT. This gives the protein CASSLDSGGARDTQYF. The chain has TRBV7-9 and TRBJ2-3, with 10 nucleotides matching TRBD2. The CDR3 has 16 residues. Germline trimming cut 1 base from V and 5 bases from J; bases unmatched to any gene: 6. In germline, CDR1 is SEHNR, CDR2 FQNEAQ (reference sequence). Variable domain in full (rest from reference TRBV7-9 and TRBJ2-3): DTGVSQNPRHKITKRGQNVTFRCDPISEHNRLYWYRQTLGQGPEFLTYFQNEAQLEKSRLLSDRFSAERPKGSFSTLEIQRTEQGDSAMYLCASSLDSGGARDTQYFGPGTRLTVL.

This chain joins TRBV7-2 and TRBJ2-4; possible D gene TRBD1, 5 bases. V was cut by 1 base and J by 6 bases, with 7 bases left in between. CDR1 and CDR2 (germline): SGHTA, FQGNSA. The CDR3 contains 13 residues. CDR3 DNA: TGTGCCAGCAGCTTAGGACAGCCAAACATTCAGTACTTC. Its protein is CASSLGQPNIQYF. The full variable domain, with the rest looked up from reference TRBV7-2 and TRBJ2-4, is GAGVSQSPSNKVTEKGKDVELRCDPISGHTALYWYRQSLGQGLEFLIYFQGNSAPDKSGLPSDRFSAERTGGSVSTLTIQRTQQEDSAVYLCASSLGQPNIQYFGAGTRLSVL.

This clonotype turned up a few times. The V and J genes are TRBV7-2 and TRBJ2-5, with 9 bases lining up with TRBD2. The germline CDR1 and CDR2 sequences are SGHTA and FQGNSA. The J segment lost 4 bases and the V segment lost 4 bases, leaving 4 bases of the junction unmatched. The CDR3 loop spans 14 amino acids. The chain's CDR3 is CASSSSSGVETQYF. The CDR3 nucleotides are TGTGCCAGCAGCTCATCTAGCGGGGTAGAGACCCAGTACTTC.

The chain has TRBV27 and TRBJ2-3; 10 bases fit TRBD2. V shed 4 bases, J shed 4 bases, and the junction held 5 bases outside the gene matches. This CDR3 comprises 15 residues. CDR1 and CDR2 from the germline V gene are MNHEY and SMNVEV (reference sequence). CDR3 residues: CASSSSGGGSDTQYF. CDR3 sequence (DNA): TGTGCCAGCAGTTCAAGCGGGGGGGGGTCAGATACGCAGTATTTT.

This clonotype occurred a few times. The genes are TRBV7-2 and TRBJ1-4, with a weak D call TRBD1 (6 bases). The ends were cut back, 5 bases at V and 5 bases at J, with 15 bases in the middle. Germline CDR1 SGHTA, CDR2 FQGNSA. There are 15 residues in the CDR3. CDR3 residues: CASSTQQGVNEKLFF. CDR3 bases: TGTGCCAGCAGCACTCAACAGGGTGTGAATGAAAAACTGTTTTTT. The whole variable domain, remainder taken from reference TRBV7-2 and TRBJ1-4, is GAGVSQSPSNKVTEKGKDVELRCDPISGHTALYWYRQSLGQGLEFLIYFQGNSAPDKSGLPSDRFSAERTGGSVSTLTIQRTQQEDSAVYLCASSTQQGVNEKLFFGSGTQLSVL.

This clonotype was recorded once. This chain joins TRBV6-2 or TRBV6-3 and TRBJ1-4; D not resolved. V shed 7 bases and J shed 7 bases, with 10 bases lying between them. CDR1 is MNHEY, CDR2 SVGEGT, per germline. CDR3 length equals 12 residues. CDR3 amino acids: CASTGVSEKLFF. The DNA for the CDR3 is TGTGCCAGCACGGGCGTCTCTGAAAAACTGTTTTTT.

V is TRBV7-9 and J is TRBJ2-6, with D perhaps matching TRBD2 (5 bases). The length of the CDR3 is 17 residues. Germline CDR1 and CDR2: SEHNR and FQNEAQ (reference sequence). V lost 4 bases, J lost 3 bases, and 16 bases lay in between. In DNA form, the CDR3 reads TGTGCCAGCAGCTCTAATACTGGACTGTATGGGGCCAACGTCCTGACTTTC. Translated: CASSSNTGLYGANVLTF. The entire variable domain, with the rest obtained from reference TRBV7-9 and TRBJ2-6, is as follows: DTGVSQNPRHKITKRGQNVTFRCDPISEHNRLYWYRQTLGQGPEFLTYFQNEAQLEKSRLLSDRFSAERPKGSFSTLEIQRTEQGDSAMYLCASSSNTGLYGANVLTFGAGSRLTVL.

This chain uses TRBV4-2 with TRBJ2-1, with TRBD2 matching over 7 bases. This CDR3 comprises 16 residues. The J segment lost 4 bases and the V segment lost 1 base, leaving 7 bases of the junction unmatched. CDR1 is LGHNA and CDR2 is YNFKEQ in the germline V gene. The CDR3 loop reads CASSQGPWGGYNEQFF. In DNA form, the CDR3 reads TGTGCCAGCAGCCAAGGTCCATGGGGGGGATACAATGAGCAGTTCTTC.

This clonotype appeared a few times. CDR3 in DNA: TGCGCCAGCAGAGCCTCCCCGGACAGGTCGAACTATGGCTACACCTTC. Its translation is CASRASPDRSNYGYTF. The chain uses TRBV5-1 and TRBJ1-2; TRBD1 matches 7 bases. Per the germline V gene, CDR1 is SGHRS and CDR2 is YFSETQ. The CDR3 covers 16 residues. Germline trimming cut 5 bases from V and 2 bases from J; bases unmatched to any gene: 12.

A few counts support this clonotype. The V gene is TRBV28, the J gene TRBJ2-1; TRBD1 might be the D (6 bases). Germline V gene sequence: CDR1 MDHEN, CDR2 SYDVKM. The ends were cut back, 5 bases at V and 5 bases at J, with 19 bases in the middle. The CDR3 contains 16 residues. This chain's CDR3 is CASSRPIGTPNNEQFF. As DNA, the CDR3 is TGTGCCAGCAGTCGACCGATCGGGACACCTAACAATGAGCAGTTCTTC.

This clonotype appeared a few times. This rearrangement joins TRBV5-1 to TRBJ2-5; D unresolved. Per the germline V gene, CDR1 is SGHRS and CDR2 is YFSETQ. The CDR3 sequence is 15 residues long. The V gene lost 0 bases and the J gene lost 2 bases, with 11 bases spanning the gap. This chain's CDR3 is CASSLEIRNQETQYF. The CDR3 DNA is TGCGCCAGCAGCTTGGAAATTAGGAATCAAGAGACCCAGTACTTC.

The chain uses TRBV20-1 and TRBJ2-3; 9 nucleotides agree with TRBD1. Germline V CDR1 and CDR2: DFQATT, SNEGSKA (reference sequence). The CDR3 spans 14 residues. Losses at the gene ends were 5 bases for V and 5 bases for J; bases not matched to a gene: 8. The CDR3 here is CSAYRGLMGDTQYF. Here the CDR3 DNA reads TGCAGTGCTTACAGGGGGCTGATGGGAGATACGCAGTATTTT.

The chain is built from TRBV29-1 and TRBJ2-5; D call uncertain. The DNA end is a closer match to TRBJ2-1, so the J assignment may be wrong. The CDR3 loop spans 12 amino acids. The germline CDR1 and CDR2 sequences are SQVTM and ANQGSEA. In DNA, the CDR3 is TGCAGCGTTAGAATCTCGCAAGAGACCCAGTTCTTC. As protein: CSVRISQETQFF.

The V call is TRBV20-1, the J call TRBJ2-7; 7 positions agree with TRBD1. Near its end, the DNA agrees better with TRBJ2-5, so the J call may be wrong. Germline V gives CDR1 DFQATT, CDR2 SNEGSKA (reference sequence). The CDR3 is 14 amino acids. The CDR3 sequence: CSARGQGFTETQYF. CDR3 sequence (DNA): TGCAGTGCTAGAGGACAGGGTTTTACCGAGACCCAGTACTTC.

V is TRBV20-1 and J is TRBJ2-1; TRBD2 might be the D (7 bases). Trimming took 4 bases from V and 10 from J, leaving 26 bases between them. Germline V gives CDR1 DFQATT, CDR2 SNEGSKA (reference sequence). This CDR3 region has 16 residues. CDR3 amino acids: CSAIKAGGGHTKEQFF. The CDR3 DNA reads as TGCAGTGCTATCAAGGCTGGGGGGGGGCATACGAAAGAGCAGTTCTTC.

This clonotype showed up just a few times. The chain has TRBV5-1 and TRBJ2-5, with D possibly TRBD1 on 5 matching bases. Between the trimmed V and J ends, which lost 4 bases and 5 bases, there was a span of 12 bases. Germline V CDR1 and CDR2: SGHRS, YFSETQ. The CDR3 is 13 amino acids. CDR3 in amino acids: CASSESGWETQYF. CDR3 DNA: TGCGCCAGCAGCGAGTCAGGGTGGGAGACCCAGTACTTC. Together with reference TRBV5-1 and TRBJ2-5, the CDR3 gives the full variable domain: KAGVTQTPRYLIKTRGQQVTLSCSPISGHRSVSWYQQTPGQGLQFLFEYFSETQRNKGNFPGRFSGRQFSNSRSEMNVSTLELGDSALYLCASSESGWETQYFGPGTRLLVL.